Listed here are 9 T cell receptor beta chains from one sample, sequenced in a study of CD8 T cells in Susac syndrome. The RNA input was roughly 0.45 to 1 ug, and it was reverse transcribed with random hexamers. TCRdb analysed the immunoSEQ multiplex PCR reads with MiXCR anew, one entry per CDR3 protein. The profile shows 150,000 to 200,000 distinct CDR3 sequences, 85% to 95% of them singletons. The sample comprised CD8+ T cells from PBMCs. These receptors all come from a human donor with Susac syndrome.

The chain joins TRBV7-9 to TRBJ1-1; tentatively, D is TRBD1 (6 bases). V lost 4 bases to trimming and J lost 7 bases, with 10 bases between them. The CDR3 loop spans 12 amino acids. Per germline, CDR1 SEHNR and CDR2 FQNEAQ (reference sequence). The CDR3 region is CASSSRQVEAFF. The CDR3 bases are TGTGCCAGCAGCTCAAGACAGGTTGAAGCTTTCTTT. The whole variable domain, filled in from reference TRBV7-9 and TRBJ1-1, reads DTGVSQNPRHKITKRGQNVTFRCDPISEHNRLYWYRQTLGQGPEFLTYFQNEAQLEKSRLLSDRFSAERPKGSFSTLEIQRTEQGDSAMYLCASSSRQVEAFFGQGTRLTVV.

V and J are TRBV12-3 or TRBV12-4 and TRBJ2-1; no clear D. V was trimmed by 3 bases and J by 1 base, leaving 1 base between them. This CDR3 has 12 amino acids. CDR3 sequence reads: CASSFSYNEQFF. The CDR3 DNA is TGTGCCAGCAGTTTTTCCTACAATGAGCAGTTCTTC.

For the CDR3, the DNA is TGTGCCAGCAGTTTATCATACGTCAATGAGCAGTTCTTC. This translates into CASSLSYVNEQFF. The chain carries TRBV27 and TRBJ2-1, with no clear D. CDR1 is MNHEY, CDR2 SMNVEV, per germline (reference sequence). This CDR3 contains 13 residues. The germline V and J ends were trimmed by 0 bases and 6 bases, with 6 bases remaining between them.

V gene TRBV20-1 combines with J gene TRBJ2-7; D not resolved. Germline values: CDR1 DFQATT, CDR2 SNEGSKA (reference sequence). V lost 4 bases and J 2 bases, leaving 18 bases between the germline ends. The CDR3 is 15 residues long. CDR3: CSANSGSGSTYEQYF. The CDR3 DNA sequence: TGCAGTGCTAACTCTGGCTCTGGCAGCACCTACGAGCAGTACTTC.

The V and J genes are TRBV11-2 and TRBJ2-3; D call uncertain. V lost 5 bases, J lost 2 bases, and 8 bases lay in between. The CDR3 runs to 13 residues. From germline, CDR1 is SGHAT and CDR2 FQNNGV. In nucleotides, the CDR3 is TGTGCCAGCAGCGACGGCACCACAGATACGCAGTATTTT. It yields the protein CASSDGTTDTQYF.

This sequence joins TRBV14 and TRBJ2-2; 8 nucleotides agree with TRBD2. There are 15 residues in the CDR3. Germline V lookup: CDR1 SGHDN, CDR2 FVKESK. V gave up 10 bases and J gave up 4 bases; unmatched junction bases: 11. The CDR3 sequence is CATTPLGGGTGELFF. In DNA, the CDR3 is TGTGCCACCACCCCGCTCGGGGGGGGCACCGGGGAGCTGTTTTTT.

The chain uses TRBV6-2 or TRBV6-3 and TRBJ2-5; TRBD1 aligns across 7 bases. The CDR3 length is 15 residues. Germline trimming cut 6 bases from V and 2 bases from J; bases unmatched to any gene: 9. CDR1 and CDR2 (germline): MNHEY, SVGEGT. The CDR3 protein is CASRTWGTAQETQYF. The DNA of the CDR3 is TGTGCCAGCAGGACCTGGGGGACAGCACAAGAGACCCAGTACTTC.

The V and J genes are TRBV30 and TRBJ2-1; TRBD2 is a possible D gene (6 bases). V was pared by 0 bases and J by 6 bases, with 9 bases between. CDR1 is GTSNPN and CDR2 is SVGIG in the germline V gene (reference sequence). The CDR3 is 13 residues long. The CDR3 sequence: CAWSVSGGNEQFF. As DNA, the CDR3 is TGTGCCTGGAGTGTATCCGGGGGCAATGAGCAGTTCTTC. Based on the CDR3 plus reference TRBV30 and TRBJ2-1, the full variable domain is SQTIHQWPATLVQPVGSPLSLECTVEGTSNPNLYWYRQAAGRGLQLLFYSVGIGQISSEVPQNLSASRPQDRQFILSSKKLLLSDSGFYLCAWSVSGGNEQFFGPGTRLTVL.

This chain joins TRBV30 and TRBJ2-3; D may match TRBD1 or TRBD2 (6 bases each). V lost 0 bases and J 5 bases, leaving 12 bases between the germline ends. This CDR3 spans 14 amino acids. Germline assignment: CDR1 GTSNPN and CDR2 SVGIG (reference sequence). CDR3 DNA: TGTGCCTGGAGTGTACTCGGGGGCGGAGATACGCAGTATTTT. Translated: CAWSVLGGGDTQYF.